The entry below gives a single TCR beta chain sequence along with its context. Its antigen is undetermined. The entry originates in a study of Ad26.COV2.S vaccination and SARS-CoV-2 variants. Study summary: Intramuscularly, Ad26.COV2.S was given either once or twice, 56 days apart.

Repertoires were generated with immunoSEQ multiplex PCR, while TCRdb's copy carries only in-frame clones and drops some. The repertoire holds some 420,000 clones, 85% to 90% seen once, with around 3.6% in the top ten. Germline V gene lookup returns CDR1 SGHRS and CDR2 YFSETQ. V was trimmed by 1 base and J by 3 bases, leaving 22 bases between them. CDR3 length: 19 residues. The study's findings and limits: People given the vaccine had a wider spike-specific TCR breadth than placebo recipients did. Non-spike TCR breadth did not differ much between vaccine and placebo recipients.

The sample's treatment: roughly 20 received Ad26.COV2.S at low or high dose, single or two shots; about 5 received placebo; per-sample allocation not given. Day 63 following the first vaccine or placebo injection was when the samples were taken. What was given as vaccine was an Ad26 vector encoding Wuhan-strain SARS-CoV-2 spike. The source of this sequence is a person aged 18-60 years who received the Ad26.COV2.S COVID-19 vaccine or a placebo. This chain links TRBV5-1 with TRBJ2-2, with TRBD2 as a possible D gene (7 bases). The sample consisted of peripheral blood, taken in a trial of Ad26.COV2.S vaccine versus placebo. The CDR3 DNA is TGCGCCAGCAGCTTGTTCCACGTCGGGGCGGGGGCGGACACCGGGGAGCTGTTTTTT. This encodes CASSLFHVGAGADTGELFF.